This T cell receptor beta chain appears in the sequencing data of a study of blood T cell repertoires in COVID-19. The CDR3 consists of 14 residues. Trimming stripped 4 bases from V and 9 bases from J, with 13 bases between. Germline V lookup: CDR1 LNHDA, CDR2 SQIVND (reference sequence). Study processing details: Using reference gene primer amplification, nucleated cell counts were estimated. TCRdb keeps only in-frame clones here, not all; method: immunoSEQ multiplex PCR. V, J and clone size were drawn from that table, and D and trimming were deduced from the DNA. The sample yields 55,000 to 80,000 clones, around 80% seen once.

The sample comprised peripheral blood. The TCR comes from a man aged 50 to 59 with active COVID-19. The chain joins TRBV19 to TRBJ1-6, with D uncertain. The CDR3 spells CASSKGPAGSPLHF. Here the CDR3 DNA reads TGTGCCAGTAGTAAGGGTCCAGCGGGTTCACCCCTCCACTTT. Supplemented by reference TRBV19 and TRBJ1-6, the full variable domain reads DGGITQSPKYLFRKEGQNVTLSCEQNLNHDAMYWYRQDPGQGLRLIYYSQIVNDFQKGDIAEGYSVSREKKESFPLTVTSAQKNPTAFYLCASSKGPAGSPLHFGNGTRLTVT.